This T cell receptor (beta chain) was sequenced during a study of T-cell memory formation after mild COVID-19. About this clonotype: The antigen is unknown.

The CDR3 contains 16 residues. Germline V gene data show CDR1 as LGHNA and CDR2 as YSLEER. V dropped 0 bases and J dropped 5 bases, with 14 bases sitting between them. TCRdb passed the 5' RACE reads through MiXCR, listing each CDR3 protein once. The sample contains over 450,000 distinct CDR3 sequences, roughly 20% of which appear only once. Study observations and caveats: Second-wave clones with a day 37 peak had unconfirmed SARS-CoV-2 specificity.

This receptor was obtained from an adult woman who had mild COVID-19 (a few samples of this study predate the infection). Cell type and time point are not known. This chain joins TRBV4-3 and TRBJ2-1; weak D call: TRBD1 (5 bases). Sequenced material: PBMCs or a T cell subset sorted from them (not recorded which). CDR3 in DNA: TGCGCCAGCAGCCAAGAGGGGCAGGCCCCCGACAATGAGCAGTTCTTC. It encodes CASSQEGQAPDNEQFF.